A single sample gave rise to the 28 T cell receptor beta chains below, sequenced in a study of response to subunit inactivated influenza vaccine. TCRdb used MiXCR to reprocess the RT-PCR reads, holding one entry per CDR3 protein. Here the sample spans 500,000 to 550,000 distinct CDR3 sequences, 6% to 9% being singletons. The sample consisted of PBMCs from blood, taken roughly 24 months after vaccination. The source is a man aged 45-69 years who received an inactivated influenza vaccine.

This clonotype has more than one count but fewer than ten. The chain uses TRBV5-5 and TRBJ2-2; 11 bases agree with TRBD1. CDR3 size: 18 residues. V lost 3 bases, J lost 5 bases, and 12 bases stayed unmatched. Germline lookup yields CDR1 SGHKS and CDR2 YYEKEE (reference sequence). CDR3: CASSSIRGQGERTGELFF. CDR3 nucleotide sequence: TGTGCCAGCAGCTCTATCCGGGGACAGGGGGAACGGACCGGGGAGCTGTTTTTT.

This clonotype showed up many times. The chain carries TRBV7-9 and TRBJ1-6; no clear D. The CDR3 runs 12 residues. In germline, CDR1 is SEHNR, CDR2 FQNEAQ (reference sequence). Deletions cut 3 bases from V and 8 bases from J, with 5 bases between. CDR3 protein: CASSLADSPLHF. The CDR3 nucleotides read TGTGCCAGCAGCTTGGCCGATTCACCCCTCCACTTT.

This clonotype was observed at least ten times. The rearrangement links TRBV20-1 to TRBJ1-1; tentatively, D is TRBD1 (6 bases). This CDR3 comprises 15 residues. V was clipped by 3 bases and J by 0 bases, with 14 bases between them. The germline V gene has CDR1 DFQATT and CDR2 SNEGSKA (reference sequence). Here the CDR3 DNA reads TGCAGTGCTAGCAAGGGGGGGGCCATGAACACTGAAGCTTTCTTT. Translated: CSASKGGAMNTEAFF.

This clonotype was recorded at least ten times. The chain carries TRBV18 and TRBJ2-5; tentative D call: TRBD2 (5 bases). Germline assignment: CDR1 KGHSH and CDR2 LQKENI. The CDR3 has 16 residues. The ends were cut back, 1 base at V and 2 bases at J, with 14 bases in the middle. The CDR3 reads CASSPRRRGGQETQYF. DNA for the CDR3: TGTGCCAGCTCACCACGTCGGCGTGGAGGACAAGAGACCCAGTACTTC.

V and J are TRBV12-3 or TRBV12-4 and TRBJ2-3, with D perhaps TRBD2 (6 bases). The CDR3 is 14 amino acids. The ends were cut back, 7 bases at V and 2 bases at J, with 13 bases in the middle. The CDR3 is CASTLGGFTDTQYF. The CDR3 nucleotides are TGTGCCAGCACCTTGGGGGGTTTCACAGATACGCAGTATTTT.

Here the CDR3 DNA reads TGCGCCAGCAGCCAACGCAGCGGGGTTACCTACGAGCAGTACTTC. Residues: CASSQRSGVTYEQYF. The chain recombines TRBV4-1 with TRBJ2-7, with 7 positions matching TRBD2. With V trimmed by 2 bases and J by 2 bases, 6 bases remained unmatched. Germline V CDR1 and CDR2: MGHRA, YSYEKL. The CDR3 totals 15 residues.

The table lists this clonotype with a few counts. V and J are TRBV25-1 and TRBJ1-1; the match to TRBD1 covers 9 bases. The CDR3 has 15 amino acids. V lost 2 bases to trimming and J lost 0 bases; unmatched junction nucleotides: 1. Germline lookup yields CDR1 MGHDK and CDR2 SYGVNS. In DNA, the CDR3 is TGTGCCAGCAGTGAAGGGGACAGGGTGAACACTGAAGCTTTCTTT. Encoded protein: CASSEGDRVNTEAFF.

The gene calls are TRBV27 and TRBJ2-4; TRBD2 matches at 14 bases. The CDR3 contains 20 residues. Losses at the gene ends were 7 bases for V and 7 bases for J; bases not matched to a gene: 21. The germline gives CDR1 MNHEY, CDR2 SMNVEV (reference sequence). The CDR3 reads CASKLQAGGGTSGRRNIQYF. The DNA of the CDR3 is TGTGCCAGCAAGTTACAGGCAGGTGGCGGGACTAGCGGGAGACGGAACATTCAGTACTTC.

CDR3 amino acids: CAWSERGARPQHF. The CDR3 region has the DNA TGTGCCTGGAGTGAACGAGGGGCGAGGCCCCAGCATTTT. The chain couples TRBV30 to TRBJ1-5; perhaps TRBD1 as D (5 bases). Germline V gene lookup returns CDR1 GTSNPN and CDR2 SVGIG (reference sequence). The CDR3 is 13 residues long. Trimming stripped 1 base from V and 9 bases from J, with 13 bases between.

This chain links TRBV6-5 with TRBJ1-6, with no clear D. With 0 bases removed from V and 4 bases from J, the gap between germline ends came to 7 bases. The CDR3 sequence is 15 residues long. Germline-derived CDR1 and CDR2 are MNHEY and SVGAGI. Written as DNA, the CDR3 is TGTGCCAGCAGTTACTCAGTAGAATATAATTCACCCCTCCACTTT. It is translated as CASSYSVEYNSPLHF.

This clonotype has more than one count but fewer than ten. The V gene is TRBV5-1, the J gene TRBJ2-7; TRBD2 agrees at 12 bases. V lost 4 bases, J lost 5 bases, and 7 bases stayed unmatched. The CDR3 totals 15 residues. In germline, CDR1 is SGHRS, CDR2 YFSETQ. The CDR3 protein is CASSPGLAGFDEQYF. The CDR3 DNA reads as TGCGCCAGCAGCCCGGGACTAGCGGGTTTTGACGAGCAGTACTTC.

This clonotype showed up many times. This chain joins TRBV28 and TRBJ2-1; possibly TRBD2 for D (6 bases). The V and J ends lost 11 bases and 7 bases respectively, with 18 bases between them. The CDR3 runs 13 residues. The V gene's germline CDR1 is MDHEN and CDR2 SYDVKM. The CDR3 sequence is CASRQGRGNEQFF. The CDR3 coding sequence is TGTGCCTCGAGGCAGGGTCGGGGGAATGAGCAGTTCTTC.

This clonotype was counted a few times. This chain links TRBV9 with TRBJ1-2, with TRBD1 as a possible D gene (6 bases). Deletions cut 6 bases from V and 4 bases from J, with 16 bases between. Germline V lookup: CDR1 SGDLS, CDR2 YYNGEE. The CDR3 sequence is 14 residues long. Here the CDR3 DNA reads TGTGCCAGCACCAAAGGGGGACGGACCTATGGCTACACCTTC. Translated: CASTKGGRTYGYTF.

CDR3 DNA sequence: TGCAGTGCACCGGACAGGGGAGACTATGGCTACACCTTC. Translated: CSAPDRGDYGYTF. The chain is built from TRBV20-1 and TRBJ1-2; 9 bases agree with TRBD1. V lost 6 bases, J lost 3 bases, and 5 bases stayed unmatched. Germline V lookup: CDR1 DFQATT, CDR2 SNEGSKA (reference sequence). The CDR3 sequence is 13 residues long.

This clonotype was picked up many times. V is TRBV12-3 or TRBV12-4 and J is TRBJ1-1; possibly TRBD1 for D (6 bases). CDR3 length: 12 amino acids. V was cut by 6 bases and J by 4 bases, with 9 bases left in between. The CDR3 region has the DNA TGTGCCAGCAGGGACAGTTTCACTGAAGCTTTCTTT. Amino acid sequence: CASRDSFTEAFF.

This clonotype was seen a few times. The CDR3, as DNA: TGCGCCAGCGGGGCGGGGGCCTTCAGCTCCTACAATGAGCAGTTCTTC. It specifies CASGAGAFSSYNEQFF. The rearrangement joins TRBV5-1 to TRBJ2-1, with D possibly TRBD2 on 7 matching bases. Trimming shortened V by 7 bases and J by 0 bases, and 17 bases separated the two germline ends. Germline lookup yields CDR1 SGHRS and CDR2 YFSETQ. The CDR3 spans 16 residues.

The chain combines TRBV18 with TRBJ2-7; D gene uncertain. V was trimmed by 3 bases and J by 6 bases, leaving 15 bases between them. CDR1 KGHSH and CDR2 LQKENI come from the germline V gene. CDR3 length equals 14 residues. The CDR3 bases are TGTGCCAGCTCACCGGTCCTGTCCGGAGCCGAGCAGTACTTC. It yields the protein CASSPVLSGAEQYF.

This clonotype came up many times. This chain connects TRBV3-1 to TRBJ2-7; no definite D call. CDR1 is LGHDT, CDR2 YNNKEL, per germline (reference sequence). Trimming stripped 3 bases from V and 5 bases from J, with 11 bases between. There are 13 residues in the CDR3. CDR3 bases: TGTGCCAGCAGCCAGCTCCCAGGAGACGAGCAGTACTTC. Translated: CASSQLPGDEQYF.

This chain joins TRBV12-3 or TRBV12-4 and TRBJ1-1; D gene uncertain. The ends were cut back, 4 bases at V and 6 bases at J, with 18 bases in the middle. The CDR3 loop spans 15 amino acids. The CDR3 is CASSSFGPSGAEAFF. DNA for the CDR3: TGTGCCAGCAGTTCCTTCGGACCCTCCGGCGCTGAAGCTTTCTTT.

This clonotype was recorded a few times. This chain links TRBV6-1 with TRBJ1-1; the D gene is possibly TRBD1 (6 bases). The CDR3 has 14 residues. CDR1 and CDR2 (germline): MNHNS, SASEGT. Trimming cost V 10 bases and J 5 bases, with 20 bases left between them. The CDR3 spells CATQSRGERTEAFF. The CDR3 DNA follows: TGTGCCACACAGAGCAGGGGCGAAAGAACTGAAGCTTTCTTT.

This clonotype was seen a handful of times. This chain joins TRBV29-1 and TRBJ2-7, with 9 bases lining up with TRBD2. Germline V CDR1 and CDR2: SQVTM, ANQGSEA. The CDR3 totals 13 residues. The V gene end was trimmed by 3 bases and the J gene end by 4 bases; junction bases not matched to a gene: 4. The CDR3 DNA is TGCAGCGTTGAGGTAGCGGGAGCGTACGAGCAGTACTTC. It specifies CSVEVAGAYEQYF.

Only a few counts were recorded for this clonotype. The chain recombines TRBV29-1 with TRBJ2-3; the D gene is possibly TRBD1 (6 bases). V was trimmed by 0 bases and J by 4 bases, leaving 11 bases between them. Germline V gene lookup returns CDR1 SQVTM and CDR2 ANQGSEA. The CDR3 runs 14 residues. The CDR3 loop is CSVEEGQFPDTQYF. The CDR3 bases are TGCAGCGTTGAAGAGGGACAATTCCCAGATACGCAGTATTTT.

This clonotype was seen ten or more times. The gene calls are TRBV20-1 and TRBJ2-1; 9 bases map to TRBD2. Trimming took 6 bases from V and 4 from J; bases not matched to a gene: 10. Germline values: CDR1 DFQATT, CDR2 SNEGSKA (reference sequence). This CDR3 spans 15 amino acids. Here the CDR3 reads CSASGGLAGYNEQFF. CDR3 nucleotide sequence: TGCAGTGCCTCAGGGGGGCTAGCGGGATACAATGAGCAGTTCTTC.

This clonotype came up many times. J is TRBJ1-4 and V is TRBV9; 10 bases align to TRBD1. The CDR3 extends over 15 amino acids. Unmatched junction bases numbered 6, after V lost 4 bases and J lost 6 bases. Germline V gene data show CDR1 as SGDLS and CDR2 as YYNGEE. Written as DNA, the CDR3 is TGTGCCAGCAGCCCCCCGACAGGGGGCCATGAAAAACTGTTTTTT. Its protein is CASSPPTGGHEKLFF.

The sample holds many counts of this clonotype. V is TRBV12-3 or TRBV12-4 and J is TRBJ1-6; D uncertain. V lost 1 base to trimming and J lost 16 bases, with 11 bases between them. The CDR3 spans 12 residues. The CDR3 coding sequence is TGTGCCAGCAGTTTAGATGGGCAGAGGCTCCACTTT. It yields the protein CASSLDGQRLHF.

The CDR3 here is CSAGKQGLVDSPLHF. The CDR3 DNA follows: TGCAGTGCTGGGAAACAGGGGCTGGTAGATTCACCCCTCCACTTT. The chain uses TRBV20-1 and TRBJ1-6; 7 positions match TRBD1. CDR1 is DFQATT, CDR2 SNEGSKA, per germline (reference sequence). This CDR3 region has 15 residues. V was pared by 5 bases and J by 8 bases, with 12 bases of the junction left unmatched.

The sample holds many counts of this clonotype. This rearrangement joins TRBV20-1 to TRBJ2-3; D ambiguous. V was shortened by 3 bases and J by 3 bases, with 7 bases between the two germline ends. This CDR3 contains 12 residues. Germline V CDR1 and CDR2: DFQATT, SNEGSKA (reference sequence). The CDR3 is CSASHFTDTQYF. The CDR3 region has the DNA TGCAGTGCTAGTCACTTTACAGATACGCAGTATTTT.

The J gene is TRBJ2-7, the V gene TRBV3-1; D remains unclear. V shed 1 base and J shed 7 bases, with 14 bases lying between them. Germline values: CDR1 LGHDT, CDR2 YNNKEL (reference sequence). This CDR3 has 14 residues. CDR3 coding DNA: TGTGCCAGCAGCCAAGGGATGCAGAGCTGGGAGCAGTACTTC. As protein: CASSQGMQSWEQYF.